This T cell receptor beta chain was documented in a study of beta chain features in type 1 diabetes. Study findings and constraints: More deletions and fewer insertions at VDJ junctions were seen in type 1 diabetes patients. PCR could preferentially amplify shorter templates, alike in patients and controls.

Sorting that relied on CD45RO/CCR7/CD25/CD127/CD95/CD27 yielded CD4+ naive, central memory, regulatory and stem cell-like memory cells. The CDR3 loop spans 16 amino acids. CDR1 and CDR2 from the germline V gene are SGHRS and YFSETQ. Losses at the gene ends were 6 bases for V and 6 bases for J; bases not matched to a gene: 15. This clone was counted between two and nine times. Its antigen is not identified. Expressed TCRB transcripts were sequenced because the entire RNA isolate underwent reverse transcription. The average output of naive, central memory and regulatory T cell samples was several million reads. This table comes from immunoSEQ multiplex PCR, and its TCRdb copy is limited to in-frame clones, with some not included. This sample yields more than 150,000 clones, of which about an eighth are seen a single time; 0.5% to 0.75% belongs to the top ten.

The chain employs TRBV5-1 and TRBJ2-1, with TRBD1 matching over 7 bases. This clonotype originated in a woman aged 18-35 years in good health. Specimen: central memory CD4+ T cells from blood. Here the CDR3 reads CASTPGSGGHGNEQFF. CDR3 sequence (DNA): TGCGCCAGCACCCCCGGATCAGGGGGACATGGCAATGAGCAGTTCTTC.